The 30 T cell receptor beta chains listed next were all sequenced from one sample in a study of blood T cell repertoires in COVID-19. Using immunoSEQ multiplex PCR, the repertoire was profiled, and TCRdb retains in-frame clones only, with some absent. The sample lists about 150,000 clones, 65% to 90% seen once, with roughly 12% in the top ten. The specimen was peripheral blood. The receptors were sampled from a woman aged 55-69 years with COVID-19, enrolled during active disease.

V and J are TRBV7-9 and TRBJ1-2; 10 positions agree with TRBD1. V lost 4 bases, J lost 6 bases, and 5 bases stayed unmatched. Germline V CDR1 and CDR2: SEHNR, FQNEAQ (reference sequence). This CDR3 has 14 residues. The CDR3 region is CASSSTGGKDGYTF. CDR3 coding DNA: TGTGCCAGCAGCTCGACAGGGGGCAAGGATGGCTACACCTTC.

This chain joins TRBV12-3 or TRBV12-4 and TRBJ1-2; the D is unclear. The length of the CDR3 is 12 residues. With 6 bases removed from V and 8 bases from J, the gap between germline ends came to 13 bases. The CDR3 region has the DNA TGTGCCAGCAGCCTGAGGGCCGCGGGCTACACCTTC. This gives the protein CASSLRAAGYTF.

This chain links TRBV2 with TRBJ2-3, with a tentative D call TRBD1 (6 bases). Germline V gene sequence: CDR1 SNHLY, CDR2 FYNNEI. V lost 4 bases and J 2 bases, leaving 13 bases between the germline ends. This CDR3 region has 15 residues. CDR3 loop: CASSVQGLHTDTQYF. The CDR3 DNA reads as TGTGCCAGCAGTGTTCAGGGGCTTCACACAGATACGCAGTATTTT.

This chain connects TRBV19 to TRBJ1-5; D is unresolved. Trimming left V 7 bases short and J 6 bases short, with 4 bases between. Germline lookup yields CDR1 LNHDA and CDR2 SQIVND (reference sequence). This CDR3 is 10 amino acids long. The CDR3, as DNA: TGTGCCAGTAACAGTCAGCCCCAGCATTTT. Translated, it gives CASNSQPQHF.

This rearrangement joins TRBV18 to TRBJ2-3; TRBD2 matches at 11 bases. The CDR3 has 16 amino acids. V was pared by 3 bases and J by 3 bases, with 5 bases of the junction left unmatched. CDR1 is KGHSH and CDR2 is LQKENI in the germline V gene. As DNA, the CDR3 is TGTGCCAGCTCACCTCTAACTAGCGGGAGTACAGATACGCAGTATTTT. Residues: CASSPLTSGSTDTQYF.

The chain couples TRBV12-3 or TRBV12-4 to TRBJ1-2; tentative D call: TRBD1 (6 bases). The CDR3 runs 12 residues. Trimming removed 2 bases from V and 7 bases from J, with 8 bases in between. The CDR3 DNA sequence: TGTGCCAGCAGTTTAATGGGGGCTGGCTACACCTTC. Protein sequence: CASSLMGAGYTF.

This sequence joins TRBV7-8 and TRBJ1-5; maybe TRBD1 (6 bases). The germline V gene has CDR1 SGHVS and CDR2 FQNEAQ. V lost 2 bases and J 2 bases, leaving 19 bases between the germline ends. The CDR3 has 18 amino acids. This CDR3 is CASSLLSPGAGGNQPQHF. DNA for the CDR3: TGTGCCAGCAGCTTATTATCACCAGGGGCAGGGGGCAATCAGCCCCAGCATTTT.

The CDR3 DNA reads TGTGCCAGCAGCCTCATCTGTGGGGGGGGTCAGCCCCAGCATTTT. It translates to CASSLICGGGQPQHF. The gene calls are TRBV21-1 and TRBJ1-5. TRBV21-1 is a listed pseudogene. The CDR3 is 15 amino acids.

The rearrangement uses TRBV27 and TRBJ1-1; D gene ambiguous. Trimming removed 2 bases at V and 1 base at J, with 8 bases between. This CDR3 has 14 residues. From germline, CDR1 is MNHEY and CDR2 SMNVEV (reference sequence). The CDR3: CASSLREENTEAFF. CDR3 DNA sequence: TGTGCCAGCAGTTTACGAGAGGAGAACACTGAAGCTTTCTTT.

The CDR3 DNA is TGTGCCAGCAGTTTATCGGGCAGGGTCAATGAGCAGTTCTTC. The encoded protein is CASSLSGRVNEQFF. V and J are TRBV27 and TRBJ2-1; D may be TRBD1 (5 bases). The CDR3 runs to 14 residues. Germline CDR1 MNHEY, CDR2 SMNVEV (reference sequence). The ends were cut back, 0 bases at V and 6 bases at J, with 9 bases in the middle.

This clone was recorded once. The rearrangement joins TRBV19 to TRBJ1-5; D is possibly TRBD1 (5 bases). Germline V lookup: CDR1 LNHDA, CDR2 SQIVND (reference sequence). The CDR3 has 15 residues. Trimming left V 8 bases short and J 5 bases short, with 19 bases between. For the CDR3, the DNA is TGTGCCAGTGACGGGGGGGGATCCTATTATCAGCCCCAGCATTTT. Protein product: CASDGGGSYYQPQHF.

This chain joins TRBV3-1 (or the pseudogene TRBV3-2) and TRBJ1-2; possibly TRBD1 for D (6 bases). Germline V gene lookup returns CDR1 LGHDT and CDR2 YNNKEL (reference sequence). V lost 1 base and J 0 bases, leaving 9 bases between the germline ends. The CDR3 covers 15 residues. CDR3 amino acids: CASSQGTDPNYGYTF. The CDR3 region has the DNA TGTGCCAGCAGCCAAGGGACAGATCCTAACTATGGCTACACCTTC.

J is TRBJ1-1 and V is TRBV10-3; D unclear. Trimming took off 3 bases at V and 0 bases at J, with 5 bases between the two ends. From germline, CDR1 is ENHRY and CDR2 SYGVKD. The CDR3 is 13 amino acids. CDR3 DNA sequence: TGTGCCATCAGTGACTCAGTGAACACTGAAGCTTTCTTT. Translation: CAISDSVNTEAFF.

This rearrangement joins TRBV5-4 to TRBJ2-3; TRBD1 matches at 8 bases. Germline V gene sequence: CDR1 SGHNT, CDR2 YYREEE (reference sequence). CDR3 length: 14 amino acids. V lost 4 bases to trimming and J lost 6 bases; unmatched junction nucleotides: 7. CDR3 loop: CASSPWTGRDTQYF. The CDR3 DNA reads as TGTGCCAGCAGCCCATGGACAGGGAGGGATACGCAGTATTTT.

The chain carries TRBV7-6 and TRBJ1-1; D possibly corresponds to TRBD1 (6 bases). Germline assignment: CDR1 SGHVS and CDR2 FNYEAQ. The CDR3 sequence is 17 residues long. The germline V and J ends were trimmed by 4 bases and 0 bases, with 18 bases remaining between them. CDR3 coding DNA: TGTGCCAGCAGCTGGGGGACACAGAGTTCAATGAACACTGAAGCTTTCTTT. It translates to CASSWGTQSSMNTEAFF.

The chain couples TRBV24-1 to TRBJ1-2, with D possibly matching TRBD1 (5 bases). The CDR3 extends over 14 amino acids. Germline CDR1 KGHDR, CDR2 SFDVKD. V lost 3 bases to trimming and J lost 4 bases, with 11 bases between them. The CDR3 nucleotides are TGTGCCACCAGTGATCCCGAAGACAGCTATGGCTACACCTTC. Residues: CATSDPEDSYGYTF.

The gene calls are TRBV10-2 and TRBJ1-1; TRBD1 aligns across 9 bases. V trimming: 5 bases; J trimming: 5 bases; junction bases outside the gene matches: 9. The CDR3 length is 15 residues. Looked up from germline, CDR1 is WSHSY and CDR2 is SAAADI. This CDR3 is CASSFSGQGRTEAFF. CDR3 sequence (DNA): TGCGCCAGCAGTTTCTCCGGACAGGGGAGGACTGAAGCTTTCTTT.

In this sample, this clone turned up a few times. The rearrangement joins TRBV29-1 to TRBJ1-2; D perhaps matches TRBD1 (5 bases). CDR1 is SQVTM and CDR2 is ANQGSEA in the germline V gene. The CDR3 length is 14 residues. V was trimmed by 1 base and J by 3 bases, leaving 12 bases between them. The chain's CDR3 is CSVEVRGRDYGYTF. Here the CDR3 DNA reads TGCAGCGTTGAAGTAAGGGGCAGGGACTATGGCTACACCTTC.

This sequence joins TRBV2 and TRBJ2-1; 7 bases map to TRBD2. Per the germline V gene, CDR1 is SNHLY and CDR2 is FYNNEI. The CDR3 loop spans 13 amino acids. V lost 5 bases and J lost 3; bases outside the gene matches: 1. CDR3 sequence: CASSWTSYNEQFF. The CDR3 DNA follows: TGTGCCAGCAGTTGGACTAGCTACAATGAGCAGTTCTTC.

This chain uses TRBV13 with TRBJ2-5; tentatively, D is TRBD2 (6 bases). CDR1 and CDR2 from the germline V gene are PRHDT and FYEKMQ (reference sequence). The CDR3 is 15 amino acids. The V end was cut by 3 bases, the J end by 1 base, with 12 bases between. DNA of the CDR3: TGTGCCAGCAGCTTGAAGAGGGAGGCCCAAGAGACCCAGTACTTC. Protein sequence: CASSLKREAQETQYF.

The genes are TRBV11-2 and TRBJ1-4; 7 nucleotides align to TRBD1. Losses at the gene ends were 0 bases for V and 5 bases for J; bases not matched to a gene: 3. The CDR3 consists of 15 residues. Per the germline V gene, CDR1 is SGHAT and CDR2 is FQNNGV. The CDR3 loop is CASSLDRGKNEKLFF. CDR3 coding DNA: TGTGCCAGCAGCTTAGACAGGGGGAAGAATGAAAAACTGTTTTTT. Variable domain in full (rest from reference TRBV11-2 and TRBJ1-4): EAGVAQSPRYKIIEKRQSVAFWCNPISGHATLYWYQQILGQGPKLLIQFQNNGVVDDSQLPKDRFSAERLKGVDSTLKIQPAKLEDSAVYLCASSLDRGKNEKLFFGSGTQLSVL.

J is TRBJ2-7 and V is TRBV19; tentative D call: TRBD2 (5 bases). The germline CDR1 and CDR2 sequences are LNHDA and SQIVND (reference sequence). The V end was cut by 3 bases, the J end by 5 bases, with 17 bases between. The CDR3 is 15 residues long. The CDR3 sequence: CASSMDSRLGHEQYF. The CDR3 nucleotides read TGTGCCAGTAGTATGGACTCTCGTCTCGGCCACGAGCAGTACTTC. Filled out from reference TRBV19 and TRBJ2-7, the complete variable domain reads DGGITQSPKYLFRKEGQNVTLSCEQNLNHDAMYWYRQDPGQGLRLIYYSQIVNDFQKGDIAEGYSVSREKKESFPLTVTSAQKNPTAFYLCASSMDSRLGHEQYFGPGTRLTVT.

V usage is TRBV6-1 and J usage is TRBJ1-5; D remains unclear. Germline loops: CDR1 MNHNS, CDR2 SASEGT. The CDR3 is 15 residues long. V lost 1 base to trimming and J lost 4 bases, with 11 bases between them. The CDR3 loop reads CASSEEEGANQPQHF. The CDR3 DNA follows: TGTGCCAGCAGTGAAGAGGAGGGTGCTAATCAGCCCCAGCATTTT.

This chain connects TRBV2 to TRBJ2-2; TRBD2 aligns across 12 bases. From germline, CDR1 is SNHLY and CDR2 FYNNEI. V was clipped by 6 bases and J by 6 bases; unmatched bases: 8. The CDR3 sequence is 16 residues long. CDR3 sequence reads: CASRRTSGILAGELFF. DNA for the CDR3: TGTGCCAGCAGGCGGACTAGCGGGATTTTAGCCGGGGAGCTGTTTTTT.

Notes on this clone: The sample carries other DNA sequences with the same CDR3. The V call is TRBV3-1 (or the pseudogene TRBV3-2), the J call TRBJ1-1; the D gene is possibly TRBD1 (5 bases). The germline V gene encodes CDR1 LGHDT and CDR2 YNNKEL (reference sequence). The CDR3 extends over 12 amino acids. The V and J ends lost 5 bases and 1 base respectively, with 5 bases between them. Here the CDR3 DNA reads TGTGCCAGCAGCAGGGGGAACACTGAAGCTTTCTTT. Translated: CASSRGNTEAFF.

The V call is TRBV10-3, the J call TRBJ1-2; D uncertain. The V gene lost 6 bases and the J gene lost 7 bases, with 12 bases spanning the gap. Germline V gene sequence: CDR1 ENHRY, CDR2 SYGVKD. The CDR3 is 12 amino acids. CDR3 loop: CAISGDSLGYTF. CDR3 in DNA: TGTGCCATCAGCGGAGATTCGCTTGGCTACACCTTC.

The chain carries TRBV19 and TRBJ2-5, with a tentative D call TRBD1 (5 bases). CDR1 is LNHDA and CDR2 is SQIVND in the germline V gene (reference sequence). V gave up 5 bases and J gave up 5 bases, with 12 bases separating them. This CDR3 has 13 residues. CDR3 sequence (DNA): TGTGCCAGTAGTCAGGGAAGGTTGGAGACCCAGTACTTC. Translating it yields CASSQGRLETQYF.

In its sample, this clone was seen a few times. An end of the junction differs from the germline gene, which may be a read error. The chain carries TRBV2 and TRBJ1-4; D gene unclear. This CDR3 contains 12 residues. CDR1 and CDR2 (germline): SNHLY, FYNNEI. As DNA, the CDR3 is TGTGCCAGCAGTGAAGCGCGGTTTGGAACGGCATTT. Its protein is CASSEARFGTAF. Full variable domain (remainder filled in from reference TRBV2 and TRBJ1-4): EPEVTQTPSHQVTQMGQEVILRCVPISNHLYFYWYRQILGQKVEFLVSFYNNEISEKSEIFDDQFSVERPDGSNFTLKIRSTKLEDSAMYFCASSEARFGTAFGSGTQLSVL.

This clone showed up just once. The chain links TRBV19 to TRBJ2-3; TRBD1 aligns across 8 bases. CDR3 length: 15 amino acids. CDR1 and CDR2 (germline): LNHDA, SQIVND (reference sequence). Losses at the gene ends were 7 bases for V and 0 bases for J; bases not matched to a gene: 6. Here the CDR3 DNA reads TGTGCCAGTATAGGGACAGGATATAGCACAGATACGCAGTATTTT. Protein product: CASIGTGYSTDTQYF. The full variable domain, its missing parts supplied by reference TRBV19 and TRBJ2-3, is DGGITQSPKYLFRKEGQNVTLSCEQNLNHDAMYWYRQDPGQGLRLIYYSQIVNDFQKGDIAEGYSVSREKKESFPLTVTSAQKNPTAFYLCASIGTGYSTDTQYFGPGTRLTVL.

The chain has TRBV18 and TRBJ2-2, with TRBD1 identical over 8 bases. The CDR3 covers 15 residues. After removal of 4 bases from V and 4 bases from J, the junction contained 5 bases not matched to a gene. Germline V gene lookup returns CDR1 KGHSH and CDR2 LQKENI. Here the CDR3 DNA reads TGTGCCAGCTCACGGACAGGGATGAGCACCGGGGAGCTGTTTTTT. Translated, it gives CASSRTGMSTGELFF. Variable domain in full (rest from reference TRBV18 and TRBJ2-2): NAGVMQNPRHLVRRRGQEARLRCSPMKGHSHVYWYRQLPEEGLKFMVYLQKENIIDESGMPKERFSAEFPKEGPSILRIQQVVRGDSAAYFCASSRTGMSTGELFFGEGSRLTVL.